This T cell receptor beta chain was recorded in a study of shared clonotypes between healthy human individuals. Study overall: Contributing individuals were a couple of females and a few males aged 18 to 49.

Profiled with immunoSEQ multiplex PCR; TCRdb holds only in-frame clones, not every one. The sample has about 480,000 clones, over 60% seen once; the top ten hold roughly an eighth. Unsorted samples used roughly 95 million PBMCs for genomic DNA. Germline lookup yields CDR1 SNHLY and CDR2 FYNNEI. The CDR3 extends over 13 amino acids. Unmatched junction bases numbered 2, after V lost 5 bases and J lost 2 bases. V gene TRBV2 combines with J gene TRBJ2-7; 8 bases fit TRBD2. Source material: PBMCs. The receptor's source is a woman aged 40 to 50 in good health. Some clones in this sample may be carry-over from other donors' samples. CDR3 sequence: CASSSGGAYEQYF. CDR3 sequence (DNA): TGTGCCAGCAGTAGCGGGGGTGCCTACGAGCAGTACTTC. Full variable domain (rest looked up from reference TRBV2 and TRBJ2-7): EPEVTQTPSHQVTQMGQEVILRCVPISNHLYFYWYRQILGQKVEFLVSFYNNEISEKSEIFDDQFSVERPDGSNFTLKIRSTKLEDSAMYFCASSSGGAYEQYFGPGTRLTVT.